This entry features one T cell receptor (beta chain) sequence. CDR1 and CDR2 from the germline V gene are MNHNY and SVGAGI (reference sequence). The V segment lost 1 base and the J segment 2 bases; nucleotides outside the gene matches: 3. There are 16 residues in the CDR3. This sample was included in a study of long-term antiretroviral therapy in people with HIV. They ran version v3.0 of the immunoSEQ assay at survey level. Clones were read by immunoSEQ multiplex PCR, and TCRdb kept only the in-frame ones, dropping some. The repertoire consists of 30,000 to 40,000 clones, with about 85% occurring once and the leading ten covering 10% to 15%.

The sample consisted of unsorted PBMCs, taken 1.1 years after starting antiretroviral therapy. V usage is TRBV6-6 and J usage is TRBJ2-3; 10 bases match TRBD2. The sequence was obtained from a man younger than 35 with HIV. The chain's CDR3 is CASSYWSGRATDTQYF. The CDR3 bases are TGTGCCAGCAGTTACTGGAGCGGGAGGGCCACAGATACGCAGTATTTT.